The present TCR beta chain was sequenced within a study of identical twins. TCRdb reprocessed the 5' RACE reads via MiXCR and lists one record per CDR3 protein. The sample has more than 350,000 distinct CDR3 sequences; around 9% are singletons. Study findings and constraints: A lower insertion count was a feature of abundant cord blood beta clonotypes, with no such feature in memory repertoires. Cross-sectional statistics, not tracking of the same donors, supported the conclusions.

Worth noting for this clonotype: Its antigen is still unknown.

Sample: naive T cells sorted from blood. The TCR comes from a woman between 50 and 59 years old in good health.

CDR3 nucleotides: TGTGCCAGCAGCAAGTCTAGCGGGAGTACCGAGCAGTTCTTC. This translates into CASSKSSGSTEQFF. The J gene is TRBJ2-1, the V gene TRBV7-3, with 10 bases aligning to TRBD2. The V gene end was trimmed by 5 bases and the J gene end by 10 bases; junction bases not matched to a gene: 8. The CDR3 covers 14 residues. Germline V gene data show CDR1 as SGHTA and CDR2 as FQGTGA.